This T cell receptor beta chain stems from a study of control samples from healthy donors and cancer patients. CDR3 length: 16 residues. J gave up 4 bases and V 3 bases, and 6 bases lay outside the gene matches. Germline CDR1 reads KGHSH; CDR2 reads LQKENI. Method: immunoSEQ multiplex PCR; TCRdb's copy keeps in-frame clones and lacks some. The table includes hundreds of thousands of clones, about 80% detected once. The clonotype was recovered from a woman in her fifties or sixties with lung cancer. The sample was PBMCs. The chain has TRBV18 and TRBJ1-2, with 12 bases aligning to TRBD1. The CDR3 region is CASSPGQGAEVYGYTF. The CDR3, as DNA: TGTGCCAGCTCACCGGGACAGGGGGCTGAGGTCTATGGCTACACCTTC. The full variable domain, rest sourced from reference TRBV18 and TRBJ1-2, is NAGVMQNPRHLVRRRGQEARLRCSPMKGHSHVYWYRQLPEEGLKFMVYLQKENIIDESGMPKERFSAEFPKEGPSILRIQQVVRGDSAAYFCASSPGQGAEVYGYTFGSGTRLTVV.